What follows is one T cell receptor beta chain and its context. This clonotype was counted between two and nine times. Its antigen is unknown. Per-base qualities were not stored, and no clone one base away is much larger. These data come from a study of blood T cells in healthy people across ages (dated by TCRdb to the mid-2010s). For the wider study: Template switching captured roughly one uniquely barcoded TCR beta cDNA molecule per two T cells in model experiments. Age-related changes in TCR beta repertoire diversity were measured in the study by deep sequencing normalized with unique cDNA molecular identifiers. Donors were grouped into four age groups: young (average roughly 15 years), middle-aged (less than 40), aged (around 66) and long-lived (around 80). To avoid experimental bias, donors of different ages were randomly spread across the sequencing lanes. Using the same blood draw, the study looked at two additional independent replicas of 1 million unique cDNA reads for two donors, one aged 18 to 30 and the other aged 80 or older.

Overall study results and their limits: Because the CMV infection status of the donors was unknown, age-related changes in expanded clonotypes may potentially have been confounded. Bulk unsorted PBMC profiling prevented conclusive comparison of naive and antigen-experienced compartments. Estimates of total diversity from one million sequenced T cells were regarded as lower bounds and underestimates. Compared with the aged group, more naive CD4+ T cells, fewer expanded clones and increased TCR diversity were shown by the long-lived group, suggesting age selection. A strong correlation was found between observed TCR beta diversity and the percentage of naive T cells measured by flow cytometry. As age increased, observed TCR beta diversity per million T cells dropped in a roughly linear way, and a significant reduction was already evident by age around 41.

Library method: 5' RACE. Sequencing was carried out with an Illumina HiSeq 2500. The second PCR ran for roughly 7 to 12 cycles and used a J-beta primer mix along with a sample-barcoded 5' primer. A unique molecular identifier was introduced onto each TCR beta cDNA molecule by a template-switch 5' adaptor carrying 12 random nucleotides. At least 3 million CDR3-containing paired-end reads were obtained from each sample. First-strand cDNA synthesis was performed from all RNA using the Mint cDNA synthesis kit, with priming by a TRBC-specific oligonucleotide. After uracil-DNA glycosylase treatment, a first 18-cycle PCR used universal primers M1SS and BC2_uni_R on all cDNA. As for the authors' bioinformatics: Each sample was normalized by randomly selecting 1 million high-quality reads, each carrying a distinct molecular identifier. Reads with shared molecular identifiers were discarded instead of being binned into consensus sequences. MiTCR, with a Q25 quality threshold and the strictest error-elimination algorithm, was used for CDR3 identification, clonotype clustering and error correction. A nonparametric unseen species model using Euler transformation provided a lower-bound estimate of total TCR beta diversity. Starting from the raw public reads, TCRdb applied fastp trimming at Q25, assembled clones with MiXCR and retained in-frame beta chains. Rows merge per CDR3 protein into single entries with the most common DNA and genes. The V and J calls come from TCRdb's annotation, not from the publication. The sample table lists about 1.1 million distinct CDR3 sequences, 35% to 40% of them with a count of one. About an eighth of the sample is held by the ten biggest clonotypes.

The CDR3 goes from the cysteine to the phenylalanine over 17 residues. Only CDR3 DNA remains: 51 bases, in frame from the first base. Clipping removes 0 bases from V and 2 bases from J, with 8 as the unmatched junction base count. The germline V gene supplies CDR1 ENHRY and CDR2 SYGVKD. Systemically healthy Caucasian individuals from Russia, some 36 in total and aged roughly 6 to 95 years, were included as donors. Each donor gave about 9.2 milliliters of peripheral blood, drawn into EDTA-treated Vacutainer tubes. Ficoll-Paque density-gradient centrifugation was used to isolate PBMCs, with at least 6.5 million per sample. Total RNA was extracted from PBMCs with Trizol reagent, with at least 6 micrograms obtained per sample. The percentages of naive CD45RAhigh/CD27high T cells were determined by flow cytometry on a PBMC aliquot from every donor.

The source is a man between 18 and 29 years old in good health. The sample comprised blood. The chain links TRBV10-3 with TRBJ2-5, with 8 bases matching TRBD1. The DNA reads as follows: TGTGCCATCAGTGAGTCGATTGGCAGGGGGCTACAAGAGACCCAGTACTTC. It codes for CAISESIGRGLQETQYF.